These 26 T cell receptor beta chains were sequenced from one sample in a study of OX40 agonist ivuxolimab in advanced cancers. Assay: immunoSEQ multiplex PCR; the TCRdb copy retains only in-frame clones and omits some. The repertoire holds 30,000 to 40,000 clones, with under 85% as singletons. Sequenced material: CD4+ or CD8+ T cells sorted from blood, taken in a trial of the OX40 agonist ivuxolimab. The receptors shown here come from an adult with an advanced solid tumor such as melanoma, head and neck, liver or kidney cancer.

The chain combines TRBV5-1 with TRBJ2-7; TRBD1 is a possible D gene (6 bases). Per the germline V gene, CDR1 is SGHRS and CDR2 is YFSETQ. The CDR3 covers 14 residues. Trimming took off 0 bases at V and 2 bases at J, with 9 bases between the two ends. CDR3 sequence: CASSLVQGTYEQYF. In DNA form, the CDR3 reads TGCGCCAGCAGCTTGGTGCAGGGGACCTACGAGCAGTACTTC.

V usage is TRBV10-1 and J usage is TRBJ2-1; tentatively, D is TRBD2 (5 bases). The CDR3 length is 12 residues. Trimming removed 5 bases from V and 9 bases from J, with 11 bases in between. Germline CDR1 is WNHNN and CDR2 is SYGVQD (reference sequence). The CDR3 protein is CASSLDYREQFF. CDR3 coding DNA: TGCGCCAGCAGTCTCGACTATCGTGAGCAGTTCTTC.

The sample holds a few counts of this clone. The genes are TRBV28 and TRBJ1-2; 7 bases are shared with TRBD1. From germline, CDR1 is MDHEN and CDR2 SYDVKM. Trimming at V came to 9 bases and at J to 0 bases, leaving 13 bases not matched to a gene. CDR3 length equals 16 residues. CDR3 amino acids: CASLSGTAKANYGYTF. The CDR3 nucleotides read TGTGCCAGTCTCTCCGGGACAGCGAAAGCTAACTATGGCTACACCTTC.

V is TRBV9 and J is TRBJ1-6; D remains unclear. Trimming took 0 bases from V and 8 from J, leaving 12 bases between them. Germline V gene data show CDR1 as SGDLS and CDR2 as YYNGEE. The CDR3 has 15 residues. As DNA, the CDR3 is TGTGCCAGCAGCGTAGACGGGCAGGCCGATTCACCCCTCCACTTT. It yields the protein CASSVDGQADSPLHF.

This clone has only a few counts. The chain recombines TRBV6-1 with TRBJ1-4, with D hard to call. This CDR3 comprises 15 residues. Between the trimmed V and J ends, which lost 2 bases and 4 bases, there was a span of 11 bases. Germline CDR1 reads MNHNS; CDR2 reads SASEGT. CDR3 sequence: CASSEHAGSNEKLFF. The CDR3 nucleotides read TGTGCCAGCAGTGAACACGCGGGCAGTAATGAAAAACTGTTTTTT.

The chain joins TRBV7-9 to TRBJ1-2; possible D gene TRBD1, 5 bases. Trimming removed 5 bases at V and 4 bases at J, with 14 bases between. In germline, CDR1 is SEHNR, CDR2 FQNEAQ (reference sequence). The CDR3 length is 14 residues. CDR3 DNA: TGTGCCAGCAGCCAGGGAACAGCTAGCTATGGCTACACCTTC. It codes for CASSQGTASYGYTF.

The chain is built from TRBV10-3 and TRBJ2-1; D could derive from TRBD1 or TRBD2 (5 bases each). This CDR3 contains 14 residues. The germline V gene encodes CDR1 ENHRY and CDR2 SYGVKD. Trimming took 11 bases from V and 0 from J, leaving 14 bases between them. The CDR3 nucleotides are TGTGCCTCCGGACTTGGGGGCTCCTACAATGAGCAGTTCTTC. It encodes CASGLGGSYNEQFF.

The rearrangement uses TRBV10-2 and TRBJ2-6; D remains unclear. V lost 5 bases to trimming and J lost 16 bases, with 33 bases between them. Looked up from germline, CDR1 is WSHSY and CDR2 is SAAADI. CDR3 size: 18 residues. The DNA of the CDR3 is TGCGCCAGCAGTAACAAGCTCACTTCTACAAAGTCGGGCCAACGTCTGACTTTC. Its protein product is CASSNKLTSTKSGQRLTF.

V gene TRBV5-1 combines with J gene TRBJ2-5; 8 nucleotides align to TRBD1. V was clipped by 4 bases and J by 4 bases; unmatched bases: 3. Germline CDR1 is SGHRS and CDR2 is YFSETQ. This CDR3 has 13 amino acids. The CDR3 sequence is CASSRGQGETQYF. The DNA of the CDR3 is TGCGCCAGCAGCCGTGGACAGGGAGAGACCCAGTACTTC. Full variable domain (rest looked up from reference TRBV5-1 and TRBJ2-5): KAGVTQTPRYLIKTRGQQVTLSCSPISGHRSVSWYQQTPGQGLQFLFEYFSETQRNKGNFPGRFSGRQFSNSRSEMNVSTLELGDSALYLCASSRGQGETQYFGPGTRLLVL.

The chain recombines TRBV20-1 with TRBJ2-7; no clear D gene. Per germline, CDR1 DFQATT and CDR2 SNEGSKA (reference sequence). The CDR3 is made up of 11 amino acids. Trimming pared 4 bases from V and 4 bases from J, leaving 8 bases between. CDR3 protein: CSAIPVYEQYF. DNA for the CDR3: TGCAGTGCTATTCCCGTATACGAGCAGTACTTC.

CDR3 DNA sequence: TGTGCCAGCAGCTTAGGTTTGGGTGGCGGGATAGCCTACAATGAGCAGTTCTTC. Translating it yields CASSLGLGGGIAYNEQFF. J is TRBJ2-1 and V is TRBV11-3, with D possibly matching TRBD2 (6 bases). CDR1 SGHNT and CDR2 YENEEA come from the germline V gene. The V end was cut by 1 base, the J end by 2 bases, with 18 bases between. The CDR3 length is 18 residues.

The chain uses TRBV30 and TRBJ2-5, with D tentatively TRBD1 (5 bases). Germline V CDR1 and CDR2: GTSNPN, SVGIG (reference sequence). Trimming took off 2 bases at V and 5 bases at J, with 12 bases between the two ends. CDR3 length: 13 residues. In DNA form, the CDR3 reads TGTGCCTGGAGTTCCCCAGCAGGGGAGACCCAGTACTTC. Its protein product is CAWSSPAGETQYF. Full variable domain (outside the CDR3, taken from reference TRBV30 and TRBJ2-5): SQTIHQWPATLVQPVGSPLSLECTVEGTSNPNLYWYRQAAGRGLQLLFYSVGIGQISSEVPQNLSASRPQDRQFILSSKKLLLSDSGFYLCAWSSPAGETQYFGPGTRLLVL.

This chain joins TRBV6-1 and TRBJ2-1, with D possibly matching TRBD2 (6 bases). Germline loops: CDR1 MNHNS, CDR2 SASEGT. Trimming pared 3 bases from V and 7 bases from J, leaving 16 bases between. CDR3 length: 15 residues. The CDR3 loop reads CASSDDSRGWNEQFF. DNA for the CDR3: TGTGCCAGCAGTGACGATTCCCGGGGGTGGAATGAGCAGTTCTTC.

V and J are TRBV28 and TRBJ1-1; tentative D call: TRBD1 (5 bases). V lost 3 bases to trimming and J lost 9 bases, with 8 bases between them. The V gene's germline CDR1 is MDHEN and CDR2 SYDVKM. This CDR3 has 11 amino acids. The CDR3 DNA sequence: TGTGCCAGCAGTTTGGGGCGAAAAGCTTTCTTT. Protein product: CASSLGRKAFF.

The chain recombines TRBV7-3 with TRBJ2-2; D is uncertain. The CDR3 length is 14 residues. Trimming left V 1 base short and J 0 bases short, with 3 bases between. The germline V gene encodes CDR1 SGHTA and CDR2 FQGTGA. CDR3 nucleotide sequence: TGTGCCAGCAGCTTAAGGGCGAACACCGGGGAGCTGTTTTTT. Translated, it gives CASSLRANTGELFF.

This clone was detected once. J is TRBJ2-5 and V is TRBV29-1; the D gene could be TRBD1 or TRBD2 (5 bases each). The last part of the DNA fits TRBJ2-7 better; the J call may be wrong. Germline V gene sequence: CDR1 SQVTM, CDR2 ANQGSEA. CDR3 length: 12 amino acids. The CDR3 DNA is TGCAGCGTATTAGAGGGGCCCTACGAGCAGTACTTC. It translates to CSVLEGPYEQYF.

By its share, this clone is medium-sized. V and J are TRBV30 and TRBJ1-6; D unresolved. This CDR3 contains 15 residues. CDR1 is GTSNPN, CDR2 SVGIG, per germline (reference sequence). Trimming removed 2 bases at V and 9 bases at J, with 17 bases between. CDR3: CAWSPKAGMGSPLHF. Written as DNA, the CDR3 is TGTGCCTGGAGTCCTAAGGCAGGCATGGGTTCACCCCTCCACTTT.

The chain has TRBV7-2 and TRBJ1-1; 10 bases fit TRBD1. The CDR3 spans 14 residues. The trim removed 3 bases at V and 5 bases at J, leaving 3 bases unmatched. The V gene's germline CDR1 is SGHTA and CDR2 FQGNSA. The CDR3 DNA follows: TGTGCCAGCAGCTTGACAGGGGGCAATACTGAAGCTTTCTTT. Translated, it gives CASSLTGGNTEAFF. Combining the CDR3 with reference TRBV7-2 and TRBJ1-1 gives the whole variable domain GAGVSQSPSNKVTEKGKDVELRCDPISGHTALYWYRQSLGQGLEFLIYFQGNSAPDKSGLPSDRFSAERTGGSVSTLTIQRTQQEDSAVYLCASSLTGGNTEAFFGQGTRLTVV.

The rearrangement joins TRBV5-4 to TRBJ2-3, with a tentative D call TRBD2 (6 bases). Germline CDR1 and CDR2: SGHNT and YYREEE (reference sequence). CDR3 length: 16 residues. V gave up 5 bases and J gave up 2 bases, with 18 bases separating them. This CDR3 reads CASSLEGLSLTDTQYF. CDR3 in DNA: TGTGCCAGCAGTCTGGAGGGACTTTCTCTCACAGATACGCAGTATTTT. Drawing the rest from reference TRBV5-4 and TRBJ2-3, the complete variable domain is ETGVTQSPTHLIKTRGQQVTLRCSSQSGHNTVSWYQQALGQGPQFIFQYYREEENGRGNFPPRFSGLQFPNYSSELNVNALELDDSALYLCASSLEGLSLTDTQYFGPGTRLTVL.

The chain recombines TRBV4-1 with TRBJ2-1; 7 bases line up with TRBD1. Germline-derived CDR1 and CDR2 are MGHRA and YSYEKL. This CDR3 contains 16 residues. The V gene end was trimmed by 5 bases and the J gene end by 2 bases; junction bases not matched to a gene: 9. The CDR3 region is CASSYRDRDPYNEQFF. CDR3 nucleotide sequence: TGCGCCAGCAGCTATCGGGACAGAGACCCCTACAATGAGCAGTTCTTC.

The gene calls are TRBV2 and TRBJ1-5; maybe TRBD1 (5 bases). Germline V lookup: CDR1 SNHLY, CDR2 FYNNEI. The CDR3 runs 14 residues. The V gene lost 7 bases and the J gene lost 3 bases, with 13 bases spanning the gap. Here the CDR3 reads CASTTEKVNQPQHF. CDR3 nucleotide sequence: TGTGCCAGCACGACAGAGAAGGTCAATCAGCCCCAGCATTTT. The whole variable domain, filled in from reference TRBV2 and TRBJ1-5, reads EPEVTQTPSHQVTQMGQEVILRCVPISNHLYFYWYRQILGQKVEFLVSFYNNEISEKSEIFDDQFSVERPDGSNFTLKIRSTKLEDSAMYFCASTTEKVNQPQHFGDGTRLSIL.

The rearrangement uses TRBV6-1 and TRBJ2-7, with D uncertain. Germline CDR1 is MNHNS and CDR2 is SASEGT. Trimming removed 0 bases at V and 6 bases at J, with 12 bases between. The CDR3 runs to 14 residues. CDR3 protein: CASSEAAPRVEQYF. CDR3 DNA: TGTGCCAGCAGTGAAGCGGCGCCAAGGGTCGAGCAGTACTTC.

The J gene is TRBJ2-2, the V gene TRBV5-6; no firm D call. V lost 4 bases and J lost 1, with 8 bases in between. Germline-derived CDR1 and CDR2 are SGHDT and YYEEEE. This CDR3 contains 14 residues. In DNA, the CDR3 is TGTGCCAGCAGCCCGCATATGAACACCGGGGAGCTGTTTTTT. It encodes CASSPHMNTGELFF.

The chain recombines TRBV5-6 with TRBJ1-2; no firm D call. V lost 3 bases and J lost 5, with 14 bases in between. The CDR3 contains 14 residues. Germline assignment: CDR1 SGHDT and CDR2 YYEEEE. CDR3 coding DNA: TGTGCCAGCAGCTCATACAGCTTCGTATATGGCTACACCTTC. Translated: CASSSYSFVYGYTF.

This chain joins TRBV2 and TRBJ1-3; weak D call: TRBD1 (6 bases). The CDR3 runs to 15 residues. The V end was cut by 4 bases, the J end by 0 bases, with 10 bases between. In germline, CDR1 is SNHLY, CDR2 FYNNEI. In DNA, the CDR3 is TGTGCCAGCAGTGGTAGGACAGTCTCTGGAAACACCATATATTTT. Protein product: CASSGRTVSGNTIYF.

Comments on this clone: Other DNA sequences within the sample encode an identical CDR3. This chain uses TRBV7-2 with TRBJ2-7, with D hard to call. V was clipped by 2 bases and J by 4 bases, with 6 bases between them. CDR3 size: 12 residues. The V gene's germline CDR1 is SGHTA and CDR2 FQGNSA. CDR3 sequence (DNA): TGTGCCAGCAGCTTAACGAGTTACGAGCAGTACTTC. Translation gives CASSLTSYEQYF. The full variable domain, in which reference TRBV7-2 and TRBJ2-7 provide the parts outside the CDR3, is GAGVSQSPSNKVTEKGKDVELRCDPISGHTALYWYRQSLGQGLEFLIYFQGNSAPDKSGLPSDRFSAERTGGSVSTLTIQRTQQEDSAVYLCASSLTSYEQYFGPGTRLTVT.